The clone carrying this TCR beta chain came up many times. Antigen specificity is unknown. These data are taken from a study of T cells in Graves' hyperthyroidism and ophthalmopathy. General study points: Most thyroid clonotypes expanded above 0.001 appeared in blood too.

Per germline, CDR1 SGHTA and CDR2 FQGNSA. V lost 4 bases, J lost 3 bases, and 3 bases lay in between. This CDR3 region has 12 residues. Pregnant or lactating patients were excluded, as were those with uncontrolled infection or other autoimmune disease. RNA transcripts gave rise to amplified TCR beta CDR3 regions. Primed by the HTBI set, a first-round RT-PCR was run on the TCR CDR3. TCRdb passed the multiplex PCR reads through MiXCR, listing each CDR3 protein once. Of some 490,000 distinct CDR3 sequences listed, more than 15% are singletons. This TCR derives from a woman aged 30 to 39 with Graves' ophthalmopathy. The specimen sequenced was blood. The rearrangement uses TRBV7-2 and TRBJ2-2, with D unresolved. CDR3 residues: CASSSYTGELFF. CDR3 bases: TGTGCCAGCAGCTCCTACACCGGGGAGCTGTTTTTT.